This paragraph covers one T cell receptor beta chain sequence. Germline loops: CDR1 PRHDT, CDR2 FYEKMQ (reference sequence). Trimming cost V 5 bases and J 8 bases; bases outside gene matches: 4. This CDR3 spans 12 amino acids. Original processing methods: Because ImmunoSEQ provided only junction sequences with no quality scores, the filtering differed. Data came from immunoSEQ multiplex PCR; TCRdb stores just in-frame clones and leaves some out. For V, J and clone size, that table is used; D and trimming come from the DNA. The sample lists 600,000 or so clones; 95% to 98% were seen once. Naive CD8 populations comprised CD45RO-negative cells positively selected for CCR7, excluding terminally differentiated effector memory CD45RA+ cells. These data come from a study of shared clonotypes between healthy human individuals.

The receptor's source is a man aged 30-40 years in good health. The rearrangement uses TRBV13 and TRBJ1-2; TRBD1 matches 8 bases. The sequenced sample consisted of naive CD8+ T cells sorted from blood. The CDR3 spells CASSPGQGGYTF. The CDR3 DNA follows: TGTGCCAGCAGCCCCGGACAGGGCGGCTACACCTTC.